The next 14 T cell receptor beta chains were all read from a single sample in a study of T cell repertoires in cytomegalovirus infection. Using its own MiXCR run on the reads, TCRdb lists one record per CDR3 protein. Of some 220,000 distinct CDR3 sequences listed, 9% to 15% are singletons. Sequencing was carried out using PBMCs. The receptor source for this set is a human donor in good health (CMV status not recorded). Some clones in this sample may be carry-over from other donors' samples.

This clonotype was counted ten times or more. This chain links TRBV7-2 with TRBJ1-5, with D unclear. The CDR3 has 15 amino acids. Germline CDR1 reads SGHTA; CDR2 reads FQGNSA. Trimming took off 1 base at V and 2 bases at J, with 9 bases between the two ends. CDR3 amino acids: CASSLDGHGNQPQHF. The CDR3 region has the DNA TGTGCCAGCAGCTTAGACGGCCACGGCAATCAGCCCCAGCATTTT.

This clonotype was detected a few times. The J gene is TRBJ2-7, the V gene TRBV5-1, with D perhaps TRBD1 (6 bases). Deletions cut 3 bases from V and 4 bases from J, with 14 bases between. CDR1 is SGHRS and CDR2 is YFSETQ in the germline V gene. The CDR3 is made up of 14 amino acids. CDR3 DNA sequence: TGCGCCAGCAGCTCGTCGAGAGGGGGATACGAGCAGTACTTC. This codes for CASSSSRGGYEQYF.

This clonotype was observed at least ten times. A junction boundary mismatches the germline segment, possibly from a read error. The V and J genes are TRBV20-1 and TRBJ2-7; D uncertain. The CDR3 is 13 residues long. Per germline, CDR1 DFQATT and CDR2 SNEGSKA (reference sequence). In DNA, the CDR3 is TGCAGTGCTGGAGATAAAATCGCGAGCGAGCAGTACTTC. Translating gives CSAGDKIASEQYF.

Ten or more counts support this clonotype. The V gene is TRBV7-2, the J gene TRBJ2-5, with D unclear. With 0 bases removed from V and 5 bases from J, the gap between germline ends came to 10 bases. The CDR3 spans 14 residues. In germline, CDR1 is SGHTA, CDR2 FQGNSA. The CDR3 here is CASSLAASRETQYF. CDR3 DNA sequence: TGTGCCAGCAGCTTAGCGGCCAGCCGGGAGACCCAGTACTTC.

This sequence joins TRBV10-3 and TRBJ2-7; tentative D call: TRBD1 (6 bases). V was shortened by 6 bases and J by 4 bases, with 16 bases between the two germline ends. This CDR3 has 14 amino acids. CDR1 ENHRY and CDR2 SYGVKD come from the germline V gene. This CDR3 reads CAIRGAGTIYEQYF. CDR3 in DNA: TGTGCCATCAGGGGGGCAGGGACCATTTACGAGCAGTACTTC.

The sample holds many counts of this clonotype. The rearrangement links TRBV7-2 to TRBJ1-1; weak D call: TRBD1 (6 bases). The germline gives CDR1 SGHTA, CDR2 FQGNSA. This CDR3 contains 14 residues. Trimming left V 3 bases short and J 3 bases short, with 11 bases between. The DNA for the CDR3 is TGTGCCAGCAGCTTGGGGGCTGTGGACACTGAAGCTTTCTTT. Amino acid sequence: CASSLGAVDTEAFF.

V usage is TRBV20-1 and J usage is TRBJ2-5, with 7 bases that match TRBD2. CDR1 is DFQATT and CDR2 is SNEGSKA in the germline V gene (reference sequence). V shed 7 bases, J shed 5 bases, and the junction held 10 bases outside the gene matches. CDR3 length: 13 amino acids. The CDR3 loop reads CSGERDNAETQYF. CDR3 nucleotides: TGCAGTGGCGAGCGGGATAACGCGGAGACCCAGTACTTC.

There are many counts of this clonotype. V and J are TRBV20-1 and TRBJ1-5; 8 positions match TRBD1. The V gene end was trimmed by 3 bases and the J gene end by 3 bases; junction bases not matched to a gene: 1. CDR1 is DFQATT and CDR2 is SNEGSKA in the germline V gene (reference sequence). The CDR3 contains 13 residues. The chain's CDR3 is CSARTGANQPQHF. CDR3 bases: TGCAGTGCTAGGACAGGGGCCAATCAGCCCCAGCATTTT.

The chain carries TRBV27 and TRBJ1-2; 7 bases agree with TRBD1. Per germline, CDR1 MNHEY and CDR2 SMNVEV (reference sequence). The ends lost 5 bases at V and 7 bases at J; junction bases unmatched: 4. The CDR3 spans 12 residues. CDR3 DNA: TGTGCCAGCAGTCCGGACAGGACTGGCTACACCTTC. Amino acid sequence: CASSPDRTGYTF.

This clonotype has at least ten counts. The chain is built from TRBV7-9 and TRBJ1-6; the D is unclear. CDR1 is SEHNR, CDR2 FQNEAQ, per germline (reference sequence). The CDR3 contains 14 residues. Trimming removed 7 bases at V and 12 bases at J, with 19 bases between. The CDR3 sequence: CASTLSGVSEPLHF. CDR3 bases: TGTGCCAGCACCCTAAGTGGGGTTTCGGAACCCCTCCACTTT.

The CDR3 nucleotides read TGTGCCAGCAGCTTAAACCATGGAGATTCACCCCTCCACTTT. Protein product: CASSLNHGDSPLHF. The chain carries TRBV7-9 and TRBJ1-6; D ambiguous. This CDR3 comprises 14 residues. The germline gives CDR1 SEHNR, CDR2 FQNEAQ (reference sequence). V was pared by 2 bases and J by 8 bases, with 10 bases between.

This clonotype was picked up a small number of times. The rearrangement links TRBV19 to TRBJ2-1; D unresolved. In germline, CDR1 is LNHDA, CDR2 SQIVND (reference sequence). V was pared by 0 bases and J by 9 bases, with 12 bases between. The CDR3 runs to 14 residues. This chain's CDR3 is CASSIDPSHPEQFF. The CDR3 DNA reads TGTGCCAGTAGTATAGATCCGAGCCACCCTGAGCAGTTCTTC.

The chain links TRBV19 to TRBJ1-3; no firm D call. Germline assignment: CDR1 LNHDA and CDR2 SQIVND (reference sequence). This CDR3 comprises 14 residues. Trimming shortened V by 7 bases and J by 0 bases, and 10 bases separated the two germline ends. The CDR3 sequence is CASNRTDSGNTIYF. Here the CDR3 DNA reads TGTGCCAGTAATAGAACAGACTCTGGAAACACCATATATTTT.

This clonotype was detected a few times. The CDR3 DNA follows: TGTGCCAGTAGTCACCAGGGGGACTATGGCTACACCTTC. Its translation: CASSHQGDYGYTF. The gene calls are TRBV19 and TRBJ1-2; 7 positions match TRBD1. The CDR3 totals 13 residues. Germline V gene lookup returns CDR1 LNHDA and CDR2 SQIVND (reference sequence). J lost 3 bases, V lost 5 bases, and 3 bases had no gene match. Drawing the rest from reference TRBV19 and TRBJ1-2, the complete variable domain is DGGITQSPKYLFRKEGQNVTLSCEQNLNHDAMYWYRQDPGQGLRLIYYSQIVNDFQKGDIAEGYSVSREKKESFPLTVTSAQKNPTAFYLCASSHQGDYGYTFGSGTRLTVV.